This TCR beta chain emerged from a study of cytomegalovirus exposure and HLA in healthy donors. This CDR3 spans 16 amino acids. Trimming removed 4 bases at V and 0 bases at J, with 15 bases between. In germline, CDR1 is MGHRA, CDR2 YSYEKL. Profiling relied on immunoSEQ multiplex PCR, and the TCRdb table lists in-frame clones only, not all of them. Seen here are about 74,000 clones, about 94% observed once, and the top ten hold roughly 1.5%. The V gene is TRBV4-1, the J gene TRBJ1-1; D might be TRBD1 (6 bases). The sequenced sample was PBMCs. The sequence was collected from a man between 18 and 35 years old in good health and CMV-seropositive. The CDR3 nucleotides read TGCGCCAGCAGCCGCGGTACAGGGAGTCTGAACACTGAAGCTTTCTTT. Translated: CASSRGTGSLNTEAFF.